A selection of T cell receptor beta chains follows, all from one sample in a study of vaccination and CD4 T cells after COVID-19. TCRdb passed the PCR reads through MiXCR, listing each CDR3 protein once. The sample shows fewer than 20,000 distinct CDR3 sequences, approximately 53% of them seen only once. The antigens for these receptors are not known. The sample in question was cultured CD4+ T cells from blood, obtained after SARS-CoV-2 vaccination. These receptors were taken from a human donor with COVID-19. The CDR3 runs from the conserved cysteine through the conserved F or W. The D gene is left open where the match is weak. Where a row states a size, it is once, few, many or the class of an expanded clone; other rows omit it.

j_call: TRBJ2-4; d_call: -; clone_size: -; v_call: TRBV2; cdr3_nt: TGTGCCAGCAGTGGCCAAAACATTCAGTACTTC; cdr3_aa: CASSGQNIQYF
j_call: TRBJ2-5; d_call: TRBD2; clone_size: few; v_call: TRBV27; cdr3_nt: TGTGCCAGCAGCTTAGCGGGGGTCCTCCAAGAGACCCAGTACTTC; cdr3_aa: CASSLAGVLQETQYF
j_call: TRBJ2-7; d_call: TRBD1; clone_size: few; v_call: TRBV10-3; cdr3_nt: TGTGCCTCGGACGGGACAGGGTCCTACGAGCAGTACTTC; cdr3_aa: CASDGTGSYEQYF
j_call: TRBJ2-1; d_call: -; clone_size: -; v_call: TRBV6-1; cdr3_nt: TGTGCCAGCAGCGACCCCGGGACCTACAATGAGCAGTTCTTC; cdr3_aa: CASSDPGTYNEQFF
j_call: TRBJ2-3; d_call: TRBD2; clone_size: -; v_call: TRBV28; cdr3_nt: TGTGCCAGCAGTCAGGGAGGGCGCACAGATACGCAGTATTTT; cdr3_aa: CASSQGGRTDTQYF
j_call: TRBJ2-1; d_call: TRBD2; clone_size: -; v_call: TRBV12-3/TRBV12-4; cdr3_nt: TGTGCCAGCAGTTCGCGGACTAGCAGGTTAGATGAGCAGTTCTTC; cdr3_aa: CASSSRTSRLDEQFF
j_call: TRBJ2-2; d_call: -; clone_size: -; v_call: TRBV20-1; cdr3_nt: TGCAGTGCTAGAGATGGGGGCCGTTCTAGTGGGGAGCTGTTTTTT; cdr3_aa: CSARDGGRSSGELFF
j_call: TRBJ2-5; d_call: TRBD2; clone_size: -; v_call: TRBV12-3/TRBV12-4; cdr3_nt: TGTGCCAGCAGTTGGGGGACTATCCAAGAGACCCAGTACTTC; cdr3_aa: CASSWGTIQETQYF
j_call: TRBJ2-2; d_call: -; clone_size: few; v_call: TRBV7-2; cdr3_nt: TGTGCCAGCAGCTTAGACTCCCGGGCGAACACCGGGGAGCTGTTTTTT; cdr3_aa: CASSLDSRANTGELFF
j_call: TRBJ1-3; d_call: TRBD1; clone_size: -; v_call: TRBV7-2; cdr3_nt: TGTGCCAGCAGCCCCAGACAGGGGGCAATTGGAAACACCATATATTTT; cdr3_aa: CASSPRQGAIGNTIYF
j_call: TRBJ1-1; d_call: -; clone_size: few; v_call: TRBV7-2; cdr3_nt: TGTGCCAGCAGCCCTACCCACTCTGAAGCTTTCTTT; cdr3_aa: CASSPTHSEAFF
j_call: TRBJ2-1; d_call: -; clone_size: few; v_call: TRBV11-2; cdr3_nt: TGTGCCAGCAGCTTAGACGGGGTGGTGAATGAGCAGTTCTTC; cdr3_aa: CASSLDGVVNEQFF
j_call: TRBJ2-3; d_call: -; clone_size: -; v_call: TRBV12-5; cdr3_nt: TGTGCTAGTGGTTCAAGACCACTCACAGATACGCAGTATTTT; cdr3_aa: CASGSRPLTDTQYF
j_call: TRBJ1-2; d_call: TRBD1; clone_size: -; v_call: TRBV2; cdr3_nt: TGTGCCAGCAGTGAAGCCCGGGACAGGGGGCCTGGCTACACCTTC; cdr3_aa: CASSEARDRGPGYTF
j_call: TRBJ1-2; d_call: -; clone_size: few; v_call: TRBV11-3; cdr3_nt: TGTGCCAGCAGCCCTCGTCCCCAAAACTATGGCTACACCTTC; cdr3_aa: CASSPRPQNYGYTF
j_call: TRBJ2-1; d_call: TRBD2; clone_size: -; v_call: TRBV20-1; cdr3_nt: TGCAGTGCCCCGACTAGCGGGGGTTCGTATGAGCAGTTCTTC; cdr3_aa: CSAPTSGGSYEQFF
j_call: TRBJ2-2; d_call: -; clone_size: -; v_call: TRBV6-1; cdr3_nt: TGTGCCGGACAAGCAGGCGCCCCCGGGGAGCTGTTTTTT; cdr3_aa: CAGQAGAPGELFF
j_call: TRBJ1-1; d_call: TRBD1; clone_size: few; v_call: TRBV6-1; cdr3_nt: TGTGCCAGCAGCGGGACAGGGCGGACTGAAGCTTTCTTT; cdr3_aa: CASSGTGRTEAFF
j_call: TRBJ2-3; d_call: -; clone_size: -; v_call: TRBV20-1; cdr3_nt: TGCAGTGCTGCGGGTTCCACAGATACGCAGTATTTT; cdr3_aa: CSAAGSTDTQYF
j_call: TRBJ1-6; d_call: -; clone_size: few; v_call: TRBV12-3/TRBV12-4; cdr3_nt: TGTGCCACAGCTACAGGCAATTCACCCCTCCACTTT; cdr3_aa: CATATGNSPLHF
j_call: TRBJ2-7; d_call: -; clone_size: once; v_call: TRBV20-1; cdr3_nt: TGCAGTGCTATAGGGGCGAAAAGGTACGAGCAGTACTTC; cdr3_aa: CSAIGAKRYEQYF
j_call: TRBJ2-4; d_call: TRBD1; clone_size: -; v_call: TRBV12-3/TRBV12-4; cdr3_nt: TGTGCCAGCAGTCAGATGACAGGGGTCATAACGCAGAACATTCAGTACTTC; cdr3_aa: CASSQMTGVITQNIQYF
j_call: TRBJ2-1; d_call: -; clone_size: -; v_call: TRBV11-2; cdr3_nt: TGTGCCAGCACCCTTGAGGTTAGGCGGGGATACAATGAGCAGTTCTTC; cdr3_aa: CASTLEVRRGYNEQFF
j_call: TRBJ2-3; d_call: TRBD2; clone_size: -; v_call: TRBV12-5; cdr3_nt: TGTGCTAGTGGTTTGGTACTGGGGGGGTCAACAGATACGCAGTATTTT; cdr3_aa: CASGLVLGGSTDTQYF
j_call: TRBJ2-2; d_call: -; clone_size: -; v_call: TRBV23-1; cdr3_nt: TGCGCCAGCAGTCAATCAGAGGACCGCACCGGGGAGCTGTTTTTT; cdr3_aa: CASSQSEDRTGELFF
j_call: TRBJ2-3; d_call: -; clone_size: few; v_call: TRBV7-3; cdr3_nt: TGTGCCAGCAGCATCTTAGGACGGACAGATACGCAGTATTTT; cdr3_aa: CASSILGRTDTQYF
j_call: TRBJ2-2; d_call: TRBD1; clone_size: -; v_call: TRBV27; cdr3_nt: TGTGCCAGCAGTTCCCCGCGACAGGGGATTCTGGATAACACCGGGGAGCTGTTTTTT; cdr3_aa: CASSSPRQGILDNTGELFF
j_call: TRBJ1-5; d_call: -; clone_size: -; v_call: TRBV6-5; cdr3_nt: TGTGCCAGCAGTTATGGCCAGGGTCCAAATCAGCCCCAGCATTTT; cdr3_aa: CASSYGQGPNQPQHF
j_call: TRBJ1-2; d_call: -; clone_size: few; v_call: TRBV6-1; cdr3_nt: TGTGCCAGTGGGAAGGGCCATCACTATGGCTACACCTTC; cdr3_aa: CASGKGHHYGYTF
j_call: TRBJ2-5; d_call: -; clone_size: -; v_call: TRBV6-1; cdr3_nt: TGTGCCAGCAGCCGCCCCCGGGGGGCAGGGTTAGAGACCCAGTACTTC; cdr3_aa: CASSRPRGAGLETQYF
j_call: TRBJ1-1; d_call: -; clone_size: -; v_call: TRBV19; cdr3_nt: TGTGCCAGTAGTATAGGGGGGCAGAAGAACACTGAAGCTTTCTTT; cdr3_aa: CASSIGGQKNTEAFF
j_call: TRBJ1-5; d_call: -; clone_size: -; v_call: TRBV6-1; cdr3_nt: TGTGCCAGCAGTGAAGTACATGGTACGGGCAATCAGCCCCAGCATTTT; cdr3_aa: CASSEVHGTGNQPQHF
j_call: TRBJ1-6; d_call: -; clone_size: medium-sized; v_call: TRBV11-3; cdr3_nt: TGTGCCAGCAGCTTAGATAGTCGGGCTGGGTCACCCCTCCACTTT; cdr3_aa: CASSLDSRAGSPLHF
j_call: TRBJ2-7; d_call: -; clone_size: -; v_call: TRBV15; cdr3_nt: TGTGCCACCAGCGTGCTCTTGGTCTACGAGCAGTACTTC; cdr3_aa: CATSVLLVYEQYF
j_call: TRBJ2-3; d_call: -; clone_size: -; v_call: TRBV7-9; cdr3_nt: TGTGCCAGCAGCGTGTCCGGGACCCGGGCTGGGCAGTATTTT; cdr3_aa: CASSVSGTRAGQYF
j_call: TRBJ1-6; d_call: TRBD1; clone_size: -; v_call: TRBV6-1; cdr3_nt: TGTGCCAGCATCGACCAGGGGGGTTCACCCCTCCACTTT; cdr3_aa: CASIDQGGSPLHF
j_call: TRBJ2-7; d_call: -; clone_size: medium-sized; v_call: TRBV15; cdr3_nt: TGTGCCACCAGCAGAGGGCAGGTCTCCTACGAGCAGTACTTC; cdr3_aa: CATSRGQVSYEQYF
j_call: TRBJ2-5; d_call: TRBD2; clone_size: -; v_call: TRBV25-1; cdr3_nt: TGTGCCAGCAGTGAATCTCGGGGGGGCGCGGGGGAGACCCAGTACTTC; cdr3_aa: CASSESRGGAGETQYF
j_call: TRBJ2-3; d_call: -; clone_size: once; v_call: TRBV11-2; cdr3_nt: TGTGCCAGCAGCTTAGGGGCAGGGGATACGCAGTATTTT; cdr3_aa: CASSLGAGDTQYF
j_call: TRBJ1-2; d_call: TRBD1; clone_size: few; v_call: TRBV5-8; cdr3_nt: TGTGCCAGCAACAACGACAGGGACTATGGCTACACCTTC; cdr3_aa: CASNNDRDYGYTF
j_call: TRBJ2-3; d_call: -; clone_size: -; v_call: TRBV21-1; cdr3_nt: TGTGCCAGCAGCAAAGGATTAGGCACAGATACGCAGTATTTT; cdr3_aa: CASSKGLGTDTQYF
j_call: TRBJ1-1; d_call: -; clone_size: -; v_call: TRBV6-1; cdr3_nt: TGTGCCAGCAGTCCTCCGACAGGATTAAACACTGAAGCTTTCTTT; cdr3_aa: CASSPPTGLNTEAFF
j_call: TRBJ1-5; d_call: -; clone_size: -; v_call: TRBV6-1; cdr3_nt: TGTGCCAGCAGTGGGTCGACCGGGACACTCCGAAATCAGCCCCAGCATTTT; cdr3_aa: CASSGSTGTLRNQPQHF
j_call: TRBJ2-5; d_call: -; clone_size: -; v_call: TRBV5-4; cdr3_nt: TGTGCCAGCAGCTTGGGTCAGGTCCAAGAGACCCAGTACTTC; cdr3_aa: CASSLGQVQETQYF
j_call: TRBJ1-6; d_call: -; clone_size: -; v_call: TRBV20-1; cdr3_nt: TGCAGTGCTAGAGATCCGGGAAGTGATCCCCTCCACTTT; cdr3_aa: CSARDPGSDPLHF
j_call: TRBJ2-2; d_call: -; clone_size: -; v_call: TRBV19; cdr3_nt: TGTGCCAGTAGTATATGGGGTACCGGGGAGCTGTTTTTT; cdr3_aa: CASSIWGTGELFF
j_call: TRBJ1-1; d_call: -; clone_size: few; v_call: TRBV6-4; cdr3_nt: TGTGCCAGCAGTGACTCCCCTTTTGGACAGTCGAACACTGAAGCTTTCTTT; cdr3_aa: CASSDSPFGQSNTEAFF
j_call: TRBJ1-5; d_call: -; clone_size: -; v_call: TRBV2; cdr3_nt: TGTGCCAGCAAAGGCCAGGGACACTTTCAGCCCCAGCATTTT; cdr3_aa: CASKGQGHFQPQHF
j_call: TRBJ2-7; d_call: TRBD1; clone_size: -; v_call: TRBV6-1; cdr3_nt: TGTGCCAGCAGCACAGGGGGCGGGGGAGCCGAGCAGTACTTC; cdr3_aa: CASSTGGGGAEQYF
j_call: TRBJ1-1; d_call: -; clone_size: -; v_call: TRBV5-4; cdr3_nt: TGTGCCAGCAGCTTGGATTCTGGGACACGCACTGAAGCTTTCTTT; cdr3_aa: CASSLDSGTRTEAFF
j_call: TRBJ2-5; d_call: TRBD2; clone_size: few; v_call: TRBV20-1; cdr3_nt: TGCAGTGCTAGATTGGCGGGGGGAACAGAGACCCAGTACTTC; cdr3_aa: CSARLAGGTETQYF
j_call: TRBJ2-1; d_call: -; clone_size: -; v_call: TRBV27; cdr3_nt: TGTGCCAGGAAAAGCTGCTCTAGCAGGGATAATTACAATGAGCAGTTCTTC; cdr3_aa: CARKSCSSRDNYNEQFF
j_call: TRBJ1-1; d_call: -; clone_size: few; v_call: TRBV6-5; cdr3_nt: TGTGCCAGCAGTTACTCGAGGATAGGCACTGAAGCTTTCTTT; cdr3_aa: CASSYSRIGTEAFF